The 26 T cell receptor beta chains in this list originate from one sample, sequenced in a study of control samples from healthy donors and cancer patients. Only in-frame clones appear in the TCRdb table, and some are missing; sequencing was by immunoSEQ multiplex PCR. The sample yields 200,000 to 250,000 clones, roughly 94% seen once. Sample: blood. The receptors shown here come from a man aged 50-59 years in good health.

The chain couples TRBV5-4 to TRBJ1-5, with 8 nucleotides matching TRBD1. J was trimmed by 5 bases and V by 0 bases; bases with no gene match: 4. The CDR3 length is 15 residues. Per the germline V gene, CDR1 is SGHNT and CDR2 is YYREEE (reference sequence). The CDR3 sequence is CASSLGTGLDQPQHF. Here the CDR3 DNA reads TGTGCCAGCAGCTTGGGGACAGGGCTCGATCAGCCCCAGCATTTT.

This clone was picked up one time. The same CDR3 can be traced to other DNA sequences in this sample. This chain connects TRBV30 to TRBJ1-1; no clear D. Germline loops: CDR1 GTSNPN, CDR2 SVGIG (reference sequence). CDR3 size: 13 residues. V was pared by 0 bases and J by 1 base, with 6 bases between. The CDR3 coding sequence is TGTGCCTGGAGTGTCACCGCGAACACTGAAGCTTTCTTT. Residues: CAWSVTANTEAFF.

The chain uses TRBV7-9 and TRBJ2-7; D is undetermined. The CDR3 is made up of 11 amino acids. V was shortened by 2 bases and J by 3 bases, with 2 bases between the two germline ends. The germline gives CDR1 SEHNR, CDR2 FQNEAQ (reference sequence). For the CDR3, the DNA is TGTGCCAGCAGCTTATACTACGAGCAGTACTTC. This translates into CASSLYYEQYF.

The chain recombines TRBV30 with TRBJ1-2; D may be TRBD1 (5 bases). Germline lookup yields CDR1 GTSNPN and CDR2 SVGIG (reference sequence). Trimming took 3 bases from V and 4 from J, leaving 9 bases between them. The CDR3 covers 12 residues. CDR3 residues: CAWRQDSYGYTF. CDR3 DNA sequence: TGTGCCTGGAGACAAGACAGCTATGGCTACACCTTC.

The chain is built from TRBV11-2 and TRBJ1-6; possibly TRBD1 for D (6 bases). V was shortened by 5 bases and J by 6 bases, with 14 bases between the two germline ends. The germline V gene encodes CDR1 SGHAT and CDR2 FQNNGV. The CDR3 contains 15 residues. The CDR3: CASSQAGQTNSPLHF. The DNA for the CDR3 is TGTGCCAGCAGCCAAGCTGGACAGACTAATTCACCCCTCCACTTT.

This chain uses TRBV19 with TRBJ2-6, with D perhaps matching TRBD2 (6 bases). Deletions cut 5 bases from V and 3 bases from J, with 14 bases between. The CDR3 runs to 16 residues. Per germline, CDR1 LNHDA and CDR2 SQIVND (reference sequence). The CDR3 bases are TGTGCCAGTAGTGACCCGGCGGGGATTGGGGCCAACGTCCTGACTTTC. This encodes CASSDPAGIGANVLTF.

The chain couples TRBV28 to TRBJ1-3; no clear D. This CDR3 spans 16 amino acids. Germline assignment: CDR1 MDHEN and CDR2 SYDVKM. V dropped 5 bases and J dropped 0 bases, with 14 bases sitting between them. In nucleotides, the CDR3 is TGTGCCAGCAGTACGCTTCTTCTCAGCTCTGGAAACACCATATATTTT. Its translation: CASSTLLLSSGNTIYF.

The chain is built from TRBV7-9 and TRBJ2-2, with 8 bases lining up with TRBD1. Trimming at V came to 5 bases and at J to 7 bases, leaving 0 bases not matched to a gene. There are 12 residues in the CDR3. Germline V gene sequence: CDR1 SEHNR, CDR2 FQNEAQ (reference sequence). CDR3 sequence: CASSGQGGELFF. The CDR3 DNA reads as TGTGCCAGCAGCGGACAGGGCGGGGAGCTGTTTTTT.

The rearrangement uses TRBV7-9 and TRBJ1-2; weak D call: TRBD1 (6 bases). Trimming pared 5 bases from V and 5 bases from J, leaving 12 bases between. The CDR3 sequence is 13 residues long. Germline lookup yields CDR1 SEHNR and CDR2 FQNEAQ (reference sequence). The CDR3 nucleotides read TGTGCCAGCAGCCAGGACAGCACTTATGGCTACACCTTC. Its translation is CASSQDSTYGYTF.

V and J are TRBV3-1 (or the pseudogene TRBV3-2) and TRBJ2-5; 7 bases map to TRBD1. In germline, CDR1 is LGHDT, CDR2 YNNKEL (reference sequence). The CDR3 is 13 amino acids. V trimming: 4 bases; J trimming: 5 bases; junction bases outside the gene matches: 4. The CDR3 DNA is TGTGCCAGCAGCCCCGGGACAGTGGAGACCCAGTACTTC. Amino acid sequence: CASSPGTVETQYF.

The chain uses TRBV5-1 and TRBJ1-1; D is undetermined. CDR1 is SGHRS, CDR2 YFSETQ, per germline. Trimming took 0 bases from V and 4 from J, leaving 7 bases between them. There are 13 residues in the CDR3. CDR3: CASSLGHLTEAFF. In DNA, the CDR3 is TGCGCCAGCAGCTTGGGACATCTCACTGAAGCTTTCTTT.

This clone was counted only a few times. The chain uses TRBV9 and TRBJ1-3; D is undetermined. The CDR3 is 12 amino acids. V lost 0 bases and J lost 10, with 8 bases in between. Looked up from germline, CDR1 is SGDLS and CDR2 is YYNGEE. The CDR3 loop is CASSVVGRTIYF. CDR3 DNA: TGTGCCAGCAGCGTAGTTGGGCGTACCATATATTTT.

This rearrangement joins TRBV28 to TRBJ1-1; tentative D call: TRBD1 (6 bases). The CDR3 has 14 residues. Germline assignment: CDR1 MDHEN and CDR2 SYDVKM. V was clipped by 6 bases and J by 5 bases, with 16 bases between them. In DNA, the CDR3 is TGTGCCAGCAGCCTCAACCAGGGGAGGACTGAAGCTTTCTTT. Translating gives CASSLNQGRTEAFF.

V and J are TRBV7-8 and TRBJ2-3; D is tentatively TRBD1 or TRBD2 (5 bases each). This CDR3 spans 16 amino acids. Germline CDR1 reads SGHVS; CDR2 reads FQNEAQ. Trimming left V 6 bases short and J 6 bases short, with 22 bases between. Written as DNA, the CDR3 is TGTGCCAGCAGGTCTACACCGGGGCTCCGTCCGGATACGCAGTATTTT. The encoded protein is CASRSTPGLRPDTQYF.

The chain is built from TRBV7-9 and TRBJ1-1; a possible D gene is TRBD1 (6 bases). The CDR3 consists of 15 residues. Trimming removed 5 bases at V and 1 base at J, with 14 bases between. Looked up from germline, CDR1 is SEHNR and CDR2 is FQNEAQ (reference sequence). CDR3 residues: CASSSGQYANTEAFF. The CDR3 region has the DNA TGTGCCAGCAGCAGCGGACAGTACGCGAACACTGAAGCTTTCTTT.

V usage is TRBV5-8 and J usage is TRBJ2-3, with D tentatively TRBD2 (6 bases). Germline-derived CDR1 and CDR2 are SGHTS and YDEGEE. Trimming took off 5 bases at V and 7 bases at J, with 17 bases between the two ends. The CDR3 loop spans 14 amino acids. CDR3 nucleotides: TGTGCCAGCAGGGGGGGATCGGGTGCAAATACGCAGTATTTT. Translating gives CASRGGSGANTQYF.

The chain couples TRBV6-5 to TRBJ1-1; D gene ambiguous. Germline V gives CDR1 MNHEY, CDR2 SVGAGI. This CDR3 is 12 amino acids long. V was cut by 4 bases and J by 7 bases, with 10 bases left in between. The CDR3 spells CASSSRPSEAFF. CDR3 nucleotides: TGTGCCAGCAGTTCCCGACCGAGTGAAGCTTTCTTT.

The chain combines TRBV21-1 with TRBJ2-2; the table's D call of TRBD1 was not tested on the DNA. TRBV21-1 constitutes a pseudogene. The length of the CDR3 is 17 residues. The CDR3 loop reads CASSKWQRGQNTGELFF. CDR3 DNA: TGTGCCAGCAGCAAATGGCAACGGGGACAGAACACCGGGGAGCTGTTTTTT.

Of note for this clone: The junction differs from germline at one of its ends, possibly a read error. The rearrangement links TRBV5-1 to TRBJ2-6; the D call may be TRBD1 or TRBD2 (5 bases each). Germline CDR1 and CDR2: SGHRS and YFSETQ. The CDR3 sequence is 14 residues long. For the CDR3, the DNA is TGTGGGAGCAGGGCCCTGGGGGGGGCCAACGTCCTGACTTTC. Its translation: CGSRALGGANVLTF.

Only a few counts were recorded for this clone. This rearrangement joins TRBV7-3 to TRBJ1-6, with a weak D call TRBD1 (5 bases). Germline V gene sequence: CDR1 SGHTA, CDR2 FQGTGA. CDR3 size: 15 residues. V lost 1 base and J 5 bases, leaving 9 bases between the germline ends. The CDR3 region is CASSLKGAHNSPLHF. The CDR3 DNA follows: TGTGCCAGCAGCTTAAAAGGGGCACATAATTCACCCCTCCACTTT. Complete variable domain (other parts from reference TRBV7-3 and TRBJ1-6): GAGVSQTPSNKVTEKGKYVELRCDPISGHTALYWYRQSLGQGPEFLIYFQGTGAADDSGLPNDRFFAVRPEGSVSTLKIQRTERGDSAVYLCASSLKGAHNSPLHFGNGTRLTVT.

V and J are TRBV6-4 and TRBJ1-5, with D hard to call. The CDR3 runs 19 residues. Trimming took off 7 bases at V and 3 bases at J, with 28 bases between the two ends. The germline V gene has CDR1 MRHNA and CDR2 SNTAGT. CDR3 in amino acids: CASTQEEFLTKSSNQPQHF. Written as DNA, the CDR3 is TGTGCCAGCACCCAGGAGGAGTTCTTGACCAAATCCTCCAATCAGCCCCAGCATTTT.

V is TRBV6-5 and J is TRBJ1-2; 8 bases are a match to TRBD1. The CDR3 totals 14 residues. J was trimmed by 8 bases and V by 5 bases; bases with no gene match: 10. From germline, CDR1 is MNHEY and CDR2 SVGAGI. The CDR3 sequence is CASSPLQGAGGYTF. In nucleotides, the CDR3 is TGTGCCAGCAGTCCCCTCCAGGGGGCAGGGGGCTACACCTTC.

The V call is TRBV2, the J call TRBJ1-1, with 10 bases fitting TRBD1. The CDR3 has 14 amino acids. Germline values: CDR1 SNHLY, CDR2 FYNNEI. With 6 bases clipped from V and 4 bases from J, the junction kept 5 bases outside the gene matches. The CDR3: CASSRDRGITEAFF. In nucleotides, the CDR3 is TGTGCCAGCAGCAGGGACAGGGGTATCACTGAAGCTTTCTTT.

The chain is built from TRBV19 and TRBJ2-3; possibly TRBD1 for D (6 bases). Per the germline V gene, CDR1 is LNHDA and CDR2 is SQIVND (reference sequence). The CDR3 runs to 14 residues. The V and J ends lost 1 base and 8 bases respectively, with 13 bases between them. This chain's CDR3 is CASSIAAGEGTQYF. The CDR3, as DNA: TGTGCCAGTAGTATAGCGGCAGGGGAAGGTACGCAGTATTTT. Full variable domain (rest looked up from reference TRBV19 and TRBJ2-3): DGGITQSPKYLFRKEGQNVTLSCEQNLNHDAMYWYRQDPGQGLRLIYYSQIVNDFQKGDIAEGYSVSREKKESFPLTVTSAQKNPTAFYLCASSIAAGEGTQYFGPGTRLTVL.

The gene calls are TRBV27 and TRBJ1-2; D perhaps matches TRBD1 (5 bases). Germline CDR1 MNHEY, CDR2 SMNVEV (reference sequence). V was clipped by 5 bases and J by 7 bases, with 23 bases between them. The length of the CDR3 is 16 residues. This CDR3 is CASSLRAGSSQGGYTF. CDR3 in DNA: TGTGCCAGCAGTCTCCGGGCCGGCTCCTCCCAGGGTGGCTACACCTTC.

This clone was found once. This rearrangement joins TRBV5-4 to TRBJ2-3, with 8 bases that match TRBD2. Trimming took 0 bases from V and 7 from J; bases not matched to a gene: 4. Germline CDR1 is SGHNT and CDR2 is YYREEE (reference sequence). CDR3 size: 14 residues. CDR3 in DNA: TGTGCCAGCAGCTTGGAGGTTAGCGGGAATACGCAGTATTTT. This codes for CASSLEVSGNTQYF.